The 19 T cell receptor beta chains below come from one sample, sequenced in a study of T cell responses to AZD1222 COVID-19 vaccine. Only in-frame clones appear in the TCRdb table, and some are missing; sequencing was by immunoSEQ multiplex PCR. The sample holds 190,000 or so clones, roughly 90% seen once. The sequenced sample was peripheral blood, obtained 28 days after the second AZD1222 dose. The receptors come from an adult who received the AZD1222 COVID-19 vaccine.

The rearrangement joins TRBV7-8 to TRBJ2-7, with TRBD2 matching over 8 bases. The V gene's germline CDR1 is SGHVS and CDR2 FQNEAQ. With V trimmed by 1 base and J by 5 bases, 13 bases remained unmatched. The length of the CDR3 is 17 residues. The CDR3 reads CASSLDRDGRAKDEQYF. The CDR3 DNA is TGTGCCAGCAGCTTAGATCGCGACGGGAGGGCGAAGGACGAGCAGTACTTC.

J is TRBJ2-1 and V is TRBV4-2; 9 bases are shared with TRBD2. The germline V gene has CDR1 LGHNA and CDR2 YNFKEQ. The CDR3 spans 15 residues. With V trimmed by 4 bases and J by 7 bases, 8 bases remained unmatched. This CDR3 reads CASSPPGLARNEQFF. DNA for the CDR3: TGTGCCAGCAGCCCGCCGGGACTAGCCCGGAATGAGCAGTTCTTC.

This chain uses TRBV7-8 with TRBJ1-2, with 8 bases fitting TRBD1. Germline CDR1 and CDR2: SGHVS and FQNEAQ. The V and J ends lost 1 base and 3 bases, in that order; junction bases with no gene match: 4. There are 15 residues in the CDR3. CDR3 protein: CASSLEGQVYYGYTF. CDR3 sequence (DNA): TGTGCCAGCAGCTTAGAGGGACAGGTATACTATGGCTACACCTTC.

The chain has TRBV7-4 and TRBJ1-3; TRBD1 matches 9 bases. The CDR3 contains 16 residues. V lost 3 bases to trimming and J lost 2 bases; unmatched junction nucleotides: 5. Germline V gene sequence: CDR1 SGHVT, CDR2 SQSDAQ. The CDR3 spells CASSFETGGAGNTIYF. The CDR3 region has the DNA TGTGCCAGCAGCTTCGAAACAGGGGGCGCTGGAAACACCATATATTTT.

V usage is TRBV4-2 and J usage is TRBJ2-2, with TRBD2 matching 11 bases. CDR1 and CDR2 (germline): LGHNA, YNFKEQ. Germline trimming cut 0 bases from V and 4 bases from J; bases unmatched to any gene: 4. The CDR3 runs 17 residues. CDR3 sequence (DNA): TGTGCCAGCAGCCAAGAACTAGCGGGAGCGGTCACCGGGGAGCTGTTTTTT. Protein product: CASSQELAGAVTGELFF.

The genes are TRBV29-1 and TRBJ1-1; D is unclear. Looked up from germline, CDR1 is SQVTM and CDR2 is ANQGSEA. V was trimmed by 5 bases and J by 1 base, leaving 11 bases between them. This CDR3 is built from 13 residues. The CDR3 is CSVIGRKNTEAFF. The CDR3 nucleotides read TGCAGCGTTATTGGCAGGAAGAACACTGAAGCTTTCTTT.

CDR3 region: CASSHPPDRENTEAFF. In DNA, the CDR3 is TGTGCCAGCAGCCACCCTCCTGACAGGGAGAACACTGAAGCTTTCTTT. The rearrangement uses TRBV5-5 and TRBJ1-1; TRBD1 matches at 7 bases. The germline V gene has CDR1 SGHKS and CDR2 YYEKEE (reference sequence). Trimming cost V 4 bases and J 1 base; bases outside gene matches: 10. CDR3 length equals 16 residues.

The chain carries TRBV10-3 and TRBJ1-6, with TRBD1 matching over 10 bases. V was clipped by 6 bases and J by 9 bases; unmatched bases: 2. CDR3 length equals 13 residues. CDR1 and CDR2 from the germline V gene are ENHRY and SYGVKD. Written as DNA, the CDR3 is TGTGCCATCAGGGGACAGGGGCCTTCACCCCTCCACTTT. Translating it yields CAIRGQGPSPLHF.

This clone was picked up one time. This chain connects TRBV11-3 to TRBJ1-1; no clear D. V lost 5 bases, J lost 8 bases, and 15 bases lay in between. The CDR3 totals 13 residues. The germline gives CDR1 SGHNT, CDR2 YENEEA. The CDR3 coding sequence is TGTGCCAGCAGCGGAGGACGGACCGTCGAAGCTTTCTTT. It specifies CASSGGRTVEAFF.

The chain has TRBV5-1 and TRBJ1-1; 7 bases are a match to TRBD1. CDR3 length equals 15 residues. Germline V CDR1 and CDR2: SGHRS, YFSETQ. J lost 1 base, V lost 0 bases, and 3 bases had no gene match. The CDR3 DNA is TGCGCCAGCAGCTTGGCCTACAGGGGGAACACTGAAGCTTTCTTT. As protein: CASSLAYRGNTEAFF.

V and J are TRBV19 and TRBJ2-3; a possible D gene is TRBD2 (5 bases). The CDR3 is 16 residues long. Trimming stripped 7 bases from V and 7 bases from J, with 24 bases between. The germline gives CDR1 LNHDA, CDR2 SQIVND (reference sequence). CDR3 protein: CASTPDTGTRSNTQYF. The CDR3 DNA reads TGTGCCAGTACACCCGACACGGGAACGCGCTCAAATACGCAGTATTTT.

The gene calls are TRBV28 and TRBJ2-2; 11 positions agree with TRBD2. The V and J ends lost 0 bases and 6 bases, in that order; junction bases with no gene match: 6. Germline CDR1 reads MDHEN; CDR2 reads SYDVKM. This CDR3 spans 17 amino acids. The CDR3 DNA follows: TGTGCCAGCAGTTTATGGGCGTTAGCGGGAGGGCCCGGGGAGCTGTTTTTT. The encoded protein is CASSLWALAGGPGELFF.

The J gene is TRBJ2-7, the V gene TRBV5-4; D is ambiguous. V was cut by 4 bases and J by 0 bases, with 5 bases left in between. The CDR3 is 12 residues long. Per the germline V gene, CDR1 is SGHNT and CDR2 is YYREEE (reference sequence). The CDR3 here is CASSVDSYEQYF. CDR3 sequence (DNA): TGTGCCAGCAGCGTGGACTCCTACGAGCAGTACTTC.

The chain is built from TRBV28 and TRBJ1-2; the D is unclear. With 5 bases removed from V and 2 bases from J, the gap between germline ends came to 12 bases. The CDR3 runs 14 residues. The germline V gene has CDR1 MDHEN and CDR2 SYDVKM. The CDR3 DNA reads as TGTGCCAGCAGTGCCCGTGGGAGGAACTATGGCTACACCTTC. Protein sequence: CASSARGRNYGYTF.

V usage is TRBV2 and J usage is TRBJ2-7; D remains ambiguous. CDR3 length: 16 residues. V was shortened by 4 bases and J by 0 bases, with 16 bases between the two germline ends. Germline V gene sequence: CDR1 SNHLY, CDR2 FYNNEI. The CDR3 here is CASSVRKGSISYEQYF. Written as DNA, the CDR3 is TGTGCCAGCAGTGTGCGTAAAGGTTCGATCTCCTACGAGCAGTACTTC.

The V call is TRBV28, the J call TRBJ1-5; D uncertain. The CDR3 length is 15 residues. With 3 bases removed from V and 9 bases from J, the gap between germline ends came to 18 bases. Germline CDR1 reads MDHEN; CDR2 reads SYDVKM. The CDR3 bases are TGTGCCAGCAGTTTCACTAGTGTTGGGGAAGGGCCCCAGCATTTT. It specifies CASSFTSVGEGPQHF. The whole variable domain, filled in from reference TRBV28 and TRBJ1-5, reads DVKVTQSSRYLVKRTGEKVFLECVQDMDHENMFWYRQDPGLGLRLIYFSYDVKMKEKGDIPEGYSVSREKKERFSLILESASTNQTSMYLCASSFTSVGEGPQHFGDGTRLSIL.

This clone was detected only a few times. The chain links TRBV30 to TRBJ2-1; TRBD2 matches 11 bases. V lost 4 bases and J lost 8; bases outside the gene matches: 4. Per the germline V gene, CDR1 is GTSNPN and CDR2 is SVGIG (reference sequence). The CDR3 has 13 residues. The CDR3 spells CAWNSGRVDEQFF. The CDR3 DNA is TGTGCCTGGAATAGCGGGAGGGTAGATGAGCAGTTCTTC.

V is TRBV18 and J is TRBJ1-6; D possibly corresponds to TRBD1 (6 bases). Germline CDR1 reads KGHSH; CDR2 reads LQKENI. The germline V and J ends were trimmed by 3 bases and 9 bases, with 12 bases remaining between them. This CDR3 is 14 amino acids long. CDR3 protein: CASSPEGVGSPLHF. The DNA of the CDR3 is TGTGCCAGCTCACCGGAGGGGGTCGGTTCACCCCTCCACTTT.

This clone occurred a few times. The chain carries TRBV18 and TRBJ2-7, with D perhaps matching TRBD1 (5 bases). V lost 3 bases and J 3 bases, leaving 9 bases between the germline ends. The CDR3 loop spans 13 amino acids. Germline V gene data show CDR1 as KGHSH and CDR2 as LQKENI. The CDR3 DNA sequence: TGTGCCAGCTCACCGGGGCCCGACTACGAGCAGTACTTC. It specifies CASSPGPDYEQYF.